This entry features one T cell receptor (beta chain) sequence. As yet, its antigen is unknown. V lost 9 bases, J lost 0 bases, and 17 bases lay in between. The V gene's germline CDR1 is SNHLY and CDR2 FYNNEI. This CDR3 has 15 residues. Specified treatment: approximately nine-day PBMC culture with coronavirus spike peptide pools or control peptides (ViraFEST assay). This sample is part of a study of vaccination and CD4 T cells after COVID-19. In the study overall: There were six male and four female convalescents, and two of them were Hispanic.

The Oncomine TCR Beta short-read assay sequenced DNA from cultured CD4+ T cells. MiXCR, run by TCRdb on the PCR reads, gives a single entry per CDR3 protein. The table shows about 14,000 distinct CDR3 sequences, with about 65% occurring only once. The chain combines TRBV2 with TRBJ2-5; the D is unclear. The clonotype comes from a human donor who had recovered from COVID-19. The specimen was CD4+ T cells from blood, cultured in vitro. CDR3 protein: CASTPPVGDQETQYF. The DNA of the CDR3 is TGTGCCAGTACCCCCCCCGTTGGGGACCAAGAGACCCAGTACTTC.